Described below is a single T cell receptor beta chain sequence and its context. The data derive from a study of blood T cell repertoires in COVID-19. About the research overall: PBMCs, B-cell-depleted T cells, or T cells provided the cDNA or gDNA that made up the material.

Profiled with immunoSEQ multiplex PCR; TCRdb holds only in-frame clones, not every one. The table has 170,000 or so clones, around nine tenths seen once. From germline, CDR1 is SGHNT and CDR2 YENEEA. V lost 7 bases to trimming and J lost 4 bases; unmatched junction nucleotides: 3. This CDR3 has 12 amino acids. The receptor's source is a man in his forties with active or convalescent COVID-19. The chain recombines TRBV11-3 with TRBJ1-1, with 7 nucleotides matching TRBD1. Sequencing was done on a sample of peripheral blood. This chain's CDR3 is CASIAGGTEAFF. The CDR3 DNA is TGTGCCAGCATCGCAGGGGGCACTGAAGCTTTCTTT.